The 29 T cell receptor beta chains listed next were all sequenced from one sample in a study of blood T cells in healthy people across ages. Then a second PCR, running roughly 6 to 12 cycles, was carried out with a sample-barcoded 5' primer and a J-beta primer mix. TCRdb analysed the 5' RACE reads with MiXCR anew, one entry per CDR3 protein. The data show about 1.6 million distinct CDR3 sequences, approximately 32% seen once. Specimen: blood. Receptors were obtained from a woman aged 30 to 39 in good health.

This clonotype came up a few times. The genes are TRBV27 and TRBJ2-7, with D hard to call. V lost 7 bases, J lost 7 bases, and 11 bases lay in between. Per the germline V gene, CDR1 is MNHEY and CDR2 is SMNVEV (reference sequence). The CDR3 is made up of 11 amino acids. Here the CDR3 DNA reads TGTGCCAGCAAGACGGGCGGAGAGCAGTACTTC. Translation: CASKTGGEQYF.

This clonotype has just a few counts. The V and J genes are TRBV20-1 and TRBJ2-2; no definite D call. V lost 0 bases, J lost 6 bases, and 8 bases lay in between. Germline CDR1 and CDR2: DFQATT and SNEGSKA (reference sequence). This CDR3 spans 13 amino acids. The DNA of the CDR3 is TGCAGTGCTAGAGATAGGACGCCCGGGGAGCTGTTTTTT. It yields the protein CSARDRTPGELFF.

The chain has TRBV7-9 and TRBJ2-5, with TRBD2 matching 9 bases. The CDR3 is 16 amino acids. J was trimmed by 4 bases and V by 6 bases; bases with no gene match: 12. Germline lookup yields CDR1 SEHNR and CDR2 FQNEAQ (reference sequence). The DNA for the CDR3 is TGTGCCAGCAGTTCAATAGCGGGGGTTGTGGGAGAGACCCAGTACTTC. Translating it yields CASSSIAGVVGETQYF.

Many counts were recorded for this clonotype. In DNA form, the CDR3 reads TGTGCCACCAGTGATGGATTGAGGACTGGGACCCAGTACTTC. Its protein is CATSDGLRTGTQYF. V usage is TRBV24-1 and J usage is TRBJ2-5, with a tentative D call TRBD2 (5 bases). The ends were cut back, 3 bases at V and 7 bases at J, with 14 bases in the middle. The CDR3 contains 14 residues. Germline V gene sequence: CDR1 KGHDR, CDR2 SFDVKD.

This clonotype was observed a handful of times. The CDR3: CASSLFRDSGTDTQYF. For the CDR3, the DNA is TGCGCCAGCAGCTTATTCCGGGACAGCGGCACAGATACGCAGTATTTT. This chain joins TRBV5-1 and TRBJ2-3; 7 bases agree with TRBD1. V shed 2 bases and J 1 base; nucleotides not matched to a gene: 7. This CDR3 region has 16 residues. CDR1 SGHRS and CDR2 YFSETQ come from the germline V gene. Supplemented by reference TRBV5-1 and TRBJ2-3, the full variable domain reads KAGVTQTPRYLIKTRGQQVTLSCSPISGHRSVSWYQQTPGQGLQFLFEYFSETQRNKGNFPGRFSGRQFSNSRSEMNVSTLELGDSALYLCASSLFRDSGTDTQYFGPGTRLTVL.

This clonotype turned up a few times. The chain is built from TRBV10-1 and TRBJ2-2; TRBD1 might be the D (5 bases). V was trimmed by 8 bases and J by 2 bases, leaving 12 bases between them. The CDR3 loop spans 14 amino acids. Germline CDR1 WNHNN, CDR2 SYGVQD (reference sequence). CDR3 bases: TGCGCCAGCCGGACGGACACAAACACCGGGGAGCTGTTTTTT. This codes for CASRTDTNTGELFF.

The J gene is TRBJ2-7, the V gene TRBV6-4, with 10 positions matching TRBD2. J was trimmed by 5 bases and V by 9 bases; bases with no gene match: 13. Per germline, CDR1 MRHNA and CDR2 SNTAGT. The CDR3 consists of 15 residues. The CDR3 DNA reads TGTGCCAGAGTCCCCTCGCTAGCGGGGGACCACGAGCAGTACTTC. Protein: CARVPSLAGDHEQYF.

In regard to this clonotype: A much bigger clone sits one base away, suggesting this may be a read error. The chain recombines TRBV29-1 with TRBJ2-5; TRBD1 aligns across 9 bases. Per germline, CDR1 SQVTM and CDR2 ANQGSEA. This CDR3 has 14 amino acids. The trim removed 7 bases at V and 11 bases at J, leaving 17 bases unmatched. The CDR3 sequence is CSARTGDKFYKQYF. In DNA, the CDR3 is TGCAGCGCCCGGACAGGGGATAAGTTCTACAAGCAGTACTTC. Full variable domain (rest looked up from reference TRBV29-1 and TRBJ2-5): SAVISQKPSRDICQRGTSLTIQCQVDSQVTMMFWYRQQPGQSLTLIATANQGSEATYESGFVIDKFPISRPNLTFSTLTVSNMSPEDSSIYLCSARTGDKFYKQYFGPGTRLLVL.

Here the CDR3 DNA reads TGTGCCATCCGAGCAGGGCCTGACCCATCCTACGAGCAGTACTTC. Its translation is CAIRAGPDPSYEQYF. This sequence joins TRBV10-3 and TRBJ2-7; TRBD1 might be the D (5 bases). CDR1 ENHRY and CDR2 SYGVKD come from the germline V gene. The CDR3 loop spans 15 amino acids. Trimming shortened V by 8 bases and J by 1 base, and 18 bases separated the two germline ends.

CDR3: CASSLAQFLGFATGELFF. Here the CDR3 DNA reads TGTGCCAGCAGCTTAGCGCAATTTCTGGGGTTCGCCACCGGGGAGCTGTTTTTT. The chain uses TRBV7-8 and TRBJ2-2; no reliable D call. The V end was cut by 0 bases, the J end by 4 bases, with 18 bases between. There are 18 residues in the CDR3. Germline CDR1 is SGHVS and CDR2 is FQNEAQ. The full variable domain, rest sourced from reference TRBV7-8 and TRBJ2-2, is GAGVSQSPRYKVAKRGQDVALRCDPISGHVSLFWYQQALGQGPEFLTYFQNEAQLDKSGLPSDRFFAERPEGSVSTLKIQRTQQEDSAVYLCASSLAQFLGFATGELFFGEGSRLTVL.

As for this clonotype: This may come from a read error, since a much larger clone is one base off. The V and J genes are TRBV20-1 and TRBJ2-5, with D maybe TRBD2 (5 bases). The CDR3 loop spans 13 amino acids. Germline V gives CDR1 DFQATT, CDR2 SNEGSKA (reference sequence). The CDR3, as DNA: TGCAGTGCTAGACCAATAGCGATTGAGACCCGGTACTTC. It is translated as CSARPIAIETRYF.

This clonotype was observed a handful of times. The V call is TRBV15, the J call TRBJ2-7; TRBD1 agrees at 10 bases. The V gene's germline CDR1 is LNHNV and CDR2 YYDKDF (reference sequence). V gave up 6 bases and J gave up 3 bases; unmatched junction bases: 8. This CDR3 contains 15 residues. The CDR3 is CATSRRTGGHYEQYF. The CDR3 nucleotides are TGTGCCACCAGTAGACGGACAGGGGGACACTACGAGCAGTACTTC.

The chain uses TRBV27 and TRBJ2-3; TRBD1 is a possible D gene (6 bases). This CDR3 contains 16 residues. Trimming removed 5 bases at V and 0 bases at J, with 15 bases between. CDR1 MNHEY and CDR2 SMNVEV come from the germline V gene (reference sequence). CDR3 sequence reads: CASSPGTLPSTDTQYF. The CDR3 bases are TGTGCCAGCAGTCCCGGGACATTACCTAGCACAGATACGCAGTATTTT.

The genes are TRBV28 and TRBJ1-4; D is undetermined. CDR3 length: 15 residues. The germline gives CDR1 MDHEN, CDR2 SYDVKM. The V gene lost 6 bases and the J gene lost 0 bases, with 11 bases spanning the gap. This CDR3 reads CASSRPVATNEKLFF. In nucleotides, the CDR3 is TGTGCCAGCAGCCGACCAGTTGCAACTAATGAAAAACTGTTTTTT. Supplemented by reference TRBV28 and TRBJ1-4, the full variable domain reads DVKVTQSSRYLVKRTGEKVFLECVQDMDHENMFWYRQDPGLGLRLIYFSYDVKMKEKGDIPEGYSVSREKKERFSLILESASTNQTSMYLCASSRPVATNEKLFFGSGTQLSVL.

A remark on this clonotype: This may be a read error, as it is one base from a much larger clone. It is likely a read error, because the conserved phenylalanine at the end of the CDR3 is missing. The chain uses TRBV10-3 and TRBJ2-3; no reliable D call. Trimming took off 0 bases at V and 6 bases at J, with 4 bases between the two ends. Germline CDR1 reads ENHRY; CDR2 reads SYGVKD. CDR3 length: 12 residues. The chain's CDR3 is CAISESADTQYV. DNA of the CDR3: TGTGCCATCAGTGAGTCGGCGGATACGCAGTATGTT.

This clonotype has more than one count but fewer than ten. The chain carries TRBV20-1 and TRBJ2-3; D is perhaps TRBD2 (6 bases). From germline, CDR1 is DFQATT and CDR2 SNEGSKA (reference sequence). The CDR3 is made up of 15 amino acids. The V gene lost 5 bases and the J gene lost 7 bases, with 22 bases spanning the gap. In DNA, the CDR3 is TGCAGTGCTGGCGGGGCGGCCGCCTTCGGGAATACGCAGTATTTT. It is translated as CSAGGAAAFGNTQYF.

The chain links TRBV29-1 to TRBJ1-1, with D hard to call. This CDR3 is built from 13 residues. CDR1 and CDR2 from the germline V gene are SQVTM and ANQGSEA. Trimming cost V 4 bases and J 0 bases, with 9 bases left between them. DNA for the CDR3: TGCAGCGTTGGCCTACAGATGAACACTGAAGCTTTCTTT. Amino acid sequence: CSVGLQMNTEAFF. The full variable domain, its missing parts supplied by reference TRBV29-1 and TRBJ1-1, is SAVISQKPSRDICQRGTSLTIQCQVDSQVTMMFWYRQQPGQSLTLIATANQGSEATYESGFVIDKFPISRPNLTFSTLTVSNMSPEDSSIYLCSVGLQMNTEAFFGQGTRLTVV.

The rearrangement links TRBV5-1 to TRBJ1-2, with a tentative D call TRBD1 (5 bases). The CDR3 contains 13 residues. V was pared by 0 bases and J by 4 bases, with 7 bases between. Germline CDR1 reads SGHRS; CDR2 reads YFSETQ. The CDR3 nucleotides read TGCGCCAGCAGCTTGGGGGACCCCTATGGCTACACCTTC. Residues: CASSLGDPYGYTF.

This clonotype has more than one count but fewer than ten. CDR3 loop: CASPEQREVCDEQFF. The DNA for the CDR3 is TGTGCCAGTCCAGAGCAGCGGGAAGTTTGCGATGAGCAGTTCTTC. V is TRBV12-3 or TRBV12-4 and J is TRBJ2-1; 7 nucleotides match TRBD2. CDR3 length: 15 amino acids. J was trimmed by 8 bases and V by 9 bases; bases with no gene match: 16.

V gene TRBV5-1 combines with J gene TRBJ2-1; 7 nucleotides align to TRBD1. The CDR3 covers 15 residues. The germline CDR1 and CDR2 sequences are SGHRS and YFSETQ. After removal of 0 bases from V and 11 bases from J, the junction contained 11 bases not matched to a gene. The CDR3 is CASSLAGGQSAKQFF. CDR3 bases: TGCGCCAGCAGCTTGGCTGGGGGACAGAGTGCGAAGCAGTTCTTC.

The chain has TRBV3-1 and TRBJ2-5; 9 bases fit TRBD1. The germline CDR1 and CDR2 sequences are LGHDT and YNNKEL (reference sequence). The CDR3 covers 14 residues. V shed 4 bases and J 8 bases; nucleotides not matched to a gene: 8. The CDR3 region is CASSPVPGQGTQYF. In DNA, the CDR3 is TGTGCCAGCAGCCCAGTCCCGGGACAGGGCACCCAGTACTTC.

Notes on this clonotype: The junction shows a germline mismatch at one end, possibly a read error. The chain recombines TRBV3-1 with TRBJ2-1; TRBD2 agrees at 12 bases. Germline loops: CDR1 LGHDT, CDR2 YNNKEL (reference sequence). This CDR3 has 16 residues. The DNA of the CDR3 is TGTGCCGGCAGCCTCCGGACTAGCGGGGCCAACAATGAGCAGTTCTTC. Its protein is CAGSLRTSGANNEQFF.

This chain links TRBV12-3 or TRBV12-4 with TRBJ2-1; D is unclear. Trimming removed 2 bases at V and 2 bases at J, with 7 bases between. This CDR3 contains 14 residues. The chain's CDR3 is CASSLRQTYNEQFF. CDR3 coding DNA: TGTGCCAGCAGTTTAAGGCAAACCTACAATGAGCAGTTCTTC.

V is TRBV7-9 and J is TRBJ2-7; TRBD1 might be the D (6 bases). Trimming stripped 6 bases from V and 2 bases from J, with 23 bases between. From germline, CDR1 is SEHNR and CDR2 FQNEAQ (reference sequence). The CDR3 sequence is 17 residues long. CDR3 protein: CASRSNQGQIPPYEQYF. CDR3 nucleotide sequence: TGTGCCAGCAGATCGAATCAGGGGCAGATCCCACCCTACGAGCAGTACTTC. Using reference TRBV7-9 and TRBJ2-7 for the parts outside the CDR3, the full variable domain is DTGVSQNPRHKITKRGQNVTFRCDPISEHNRLYWYRQTLGQGPEFLTYFQNEAQLEKSRLLSDRFSAERPKGSFSTLEIQRTEQGDSAMYLCASRSNQGQIPPYEQYFGPGTRLTVT.

The chain couples TRBV28 to TRBJ2-7, with 10 positions matching TRBD2. The CDR3 is made up of 14 amino acids. Germline V gene lookup returns CDR1 MDHEN and CDR2 SYDVKM. V trimming: 2 bases; J trimming: 6 bases; junction bases outside the gene matches: 4. CDR3 in amino acids: CASSLTGTSAEQYF. CDR3 bases: TGTGCCAGCAGTTTAACCGGGACTAGCGCCGAGCAGTACTTC.

This clonotype was counted only a few times. The chain links TRBV7-2 to TRBJ2-2; TRBD1 agrees at 9 bases. The trim removed 5 bases at V and 4 bases at J, leaving 11 bases unmatched. The CDR3 is 17 amino acids. From germline, CDR1 is SGHTA and CDR2 FQGNSA. Here the CDR3 DNA reads TGTGCCAGCAGCCCAGGACAGGGGATAGGTTTCACCGGGGAGCTGTTTTTT. Protein: CASSPGQGIGFTGELFF.

This clonotype was seen just once. The chain recombines TRBV4-1 with TRBJ2-7, with TRBD2 matching over 14 bases. Per the germline V gene, CDR1 is MGHRA and CDR2 is YSYEKL. CDR3 length: 13 residues. The V gene end was trimmed by 3 bases and the J gene end by 13 bases; junction bases not matched to a gene: 5. DNA of the CDR3: TGCGCCAGCAGCCATCCGGGACTAGCGGGAGTCTACTTC. Residues: CASSHPGLAGVYF.

This clonotype was seen repeatedly, ten times or more. The V call is TRBV29-1, the J call TRBJ2-5; 9 bases map to TRBD2. V lost 1 base, J lost 5 bases, and 5 bases stayed unmatched. The length of the CDR3 is 14 residues. CDR1 and CDR2 from the germline V gene are SQVTM and ANQGSEA. Written as DNA, the CDR3 is TGCAGCGTTGAAGGGATAGCGGGAGTTGAGACCCAGTACTTC. It encodes CSVEGIAGVETQYF.

The gene calls are TRBV10-1 and TRBJ2-2; 9 bases agree with TRBD2. Germline V gives CDR1 WNHNN, CDR2 SYGVQD (reference sequence). Trimming cost V 3 bases and J 6 bases; bases outside gene matches: 8. CDR3 length: 16 amino acids. This CDR3 is CASSDPSGKEPGELFF. The CDR3 DNA follows: TGCGCCAGCAGTGATCCTAGCGGGAAGGAACCCGGGGAGCTGTTTTTT.